This T cell receptor (beta chain) stems from a study of siplizumab effects on memory and regulatory T cells. Assayed TCR templates numbered roughly 93,000 for each sample. TCRdb's copy holds only in-frame clones and misses some; the assay was immunoSEQ multiplex PCR. The repertoire holds approximately 97,000 clones, with more than 85% as singletons. Germline CDR1 reads SGHRS; CDR2 reads YFSETQ. Between the trimmed V and J ends, which lost 5 bases and 3 bases, there was a span of 2 bases. The CDR3 has 11 residues. The genes are TRBV5-1 and TRBJ2-2; D not certain. The TCR comes from a human donor in good health. What was sequenced was CD4+ T cells sorted from blood. CDR3 loop: CASSYTGELFF. The CDR3 DNA is TGCGCCAGCAGTTACACCGGGGAGCTGTTTTTT.